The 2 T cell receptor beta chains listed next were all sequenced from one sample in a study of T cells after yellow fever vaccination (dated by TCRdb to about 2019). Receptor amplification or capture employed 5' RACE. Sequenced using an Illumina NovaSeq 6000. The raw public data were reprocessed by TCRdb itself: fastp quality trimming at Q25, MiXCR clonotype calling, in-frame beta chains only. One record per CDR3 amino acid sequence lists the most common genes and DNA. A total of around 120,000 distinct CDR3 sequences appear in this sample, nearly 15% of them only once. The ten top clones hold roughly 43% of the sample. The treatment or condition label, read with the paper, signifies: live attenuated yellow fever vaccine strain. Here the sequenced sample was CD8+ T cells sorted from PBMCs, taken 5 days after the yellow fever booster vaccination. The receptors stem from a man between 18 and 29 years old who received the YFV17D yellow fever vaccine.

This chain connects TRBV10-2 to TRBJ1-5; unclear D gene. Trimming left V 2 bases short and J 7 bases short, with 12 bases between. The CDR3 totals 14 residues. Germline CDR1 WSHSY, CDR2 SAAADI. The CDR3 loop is CASSETPNHQPQHF. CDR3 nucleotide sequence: TGCGCCAGCAGTGAGACCCCCAACCACCAGCCCCAGCATTTT.

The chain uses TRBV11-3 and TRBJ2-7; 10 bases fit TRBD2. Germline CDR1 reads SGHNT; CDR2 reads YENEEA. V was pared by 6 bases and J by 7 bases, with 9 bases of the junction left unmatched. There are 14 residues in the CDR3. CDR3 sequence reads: CASSKIAGGGEQYF. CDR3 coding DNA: TGTGCCAGCAGTAAGATAGCGGGGGGTGGGGAGCAGTACTTC.